Following are 31 T cell receptor beta chains from one sample sequenced in a study of blood T cells in healthy people across ages (dated by TCRdb to the mid-2010s). Library generation was performed with 5' RACE. Instrument used: Illumina HiSeq 2500. A second about 7 to 11 cycle PCR used a sample-barcoded 5' primer and a J-beta primer mix. TCRdb's own reprocessing of the public reads used fastp at Q25 and MiXCR and kept productive beta chains. Rows are combined by CDR3 protein, so each entry shows the most common genes and DNA. This sample gives approximately 780,000 distinct CDR3 sequences in total; around a quarter of them show up just once. Around 3% of the sample is in the top ten clones. These sequences were also reported in another study, on T cells of mothers and their children.

The material sequenced was blood. These receptors all stem from a boy aged 5-17 years in good health.

This clonotype was counted ten times or more. V usage is TRBV5-1 and J usage is TRBJ2-2; 12 positions agree with TRBD2. The CDR3 runs 16 residues. Germline-derived CDR1 and CDR2 are SGHRS and YFSETQ. With V trimmed by 4 bases and J by 2 bases, 3 bases remained unmatched. The DNA for the CDR3 is TGCGCCAGCAGCAGGACTAGCGGGGTCAACACCGGGGAGCTGTTTTTT. This gives the protein CASSRTSGVNTGELFF.

This clonotype showed up just a few times. This chain joins TRBV7-9 and TRBJ2-3; either TRBD1 or TRBD2 may fit D (5 bases each). V was pared by 8 bases and J by 5 bases, with 20 bases between. This CDR3 has 15 residues. CDR1 SEHNR and CDR2 FQNEAQ come from the germline V gene (reference sequence). CDR3 DNA sequence: TGTGCCAGCCACCAGGACAAAGCCCGGGGAGATACGCAGTATTTT. This translates into CASHQDKARGDTQYF.

The chain combines TRBV12-3 or TRBV12-4 with TRBJ2-1; D is undetermined. CDR3 length: 15 residues. V lost 6 bases, J lost 7 bases, and 19 bases lay in between. The CDR3: CASSKVPGGKNEQFF. The CDR3 coding sequence is TGTGCCAGCAGCAAGGTCCCCGGTGGGAAGAATGAGCAGTTCTTC.

The V call is TRBV14, the J call TRBJ2-7, with D maybe TRBD1 (5 bases). CDR3 length: 17 amino acids. CDR1 and CDR2 (germline): SGHDN, FVKESK. Trimming stripped 0 bases from V and 5 bases from J, with 20 bases between. CDR3 nucleotide sequence: TGTGCCAGCAGCCAAGAGGCCCCCTGGCAGGGTTACGACGAGCAGTACTTC. This sequence encodes CASSQEAPWQGYDEQYF.

The V gene is TRBV3-1, the J gene TRBJ1-4; a weak D match, TRBD1 (6 bases). CDR1 is LGHDT and CDR2 is YNNKEL in the germline V gene (reference sequence). The CDR3 has 13 amino acids. Trimming cost V 1 base and J 11 bases, with 11 bases left between them. The CDR3 sequence is CASSQGGTYKLFF. The CDR3 bases are TGTGCCAGCAGCCAAGGGGGGACATACAAACTGTTTTTT.

This chain joins TRBV7-9 and TRBJ1-2; a weak D match, TRBD1 (5 bases). Trimming pared 2 bases from V and 8 bases from J, leaving 12 bases between. The germline V gene has CDR1 SEHNR and CDR2 FQNEAQ (reference sequence). The CDR3 contains 13 residues. Here the CDR3 reads CASSLLRDYGYTF. As DNA, the CDR3 is TGTGCCAGCAGCTTACTCAGGGATTACGGCTACACCTTC. The whole variable domain, remainder taken from reference TRBV7-9 and TRBJ1-2, is DTGVSQNPRHKITKRGQNVTFRCDPISEHNRLYWYRQTLGQGPEFLTYFQNEAQLEKSRLLSDRFSAERPKGSFSTLEIQRTEQGDSAMYLCASSLLRDYGYTFGSGTRLTVV.

The chain has TRBV12-3 or TRBV12-4 and TRBJ2-1, with a tentative D call TRBD2 (7 bases). The CDR3 extends over 17 amino acids. Trimming left V 6 bases short and J 2 bases short, with 20 bases between. CDR3 residues: CASSHPGGSLAYNEQFF. The CDR3 bases are TGTGCCAGCAGCCACCCGGGGGGCTCCCTGGCCTACAATGAGCAGTTCTTC.

The rearrangement joins TRBV3-1 to TRBJ1-2, with a tentative D call TRBD1 (6 bases). This CDR3 is 16 amino acids long. V gave up 6 bases and J gave up 4 bases, with 21 bases separating them. The germline gives CDR1 LGHDT, CDR2 YNNKEL (reference sequence). CDR3 region: CASSRGGGPWVYGYTF. CDR3 nucleotide sequence: TGTGCCAGCAGTAGGGGAGGGGGACCTTGGGTCTATGGCTACACCTTC.

At least ten counts were recorded for this clonotype. V usage is TRBV29-1 and J usage is TRBJ2-5; the D call may be TRBD1 or TRBD2 (5 bases each). Between the trimmed V and J ends, which lost 4 bases and 1 base, there was a span of 13 bases. Per germline, CDR1 SQVTM and CDR2 ANQGSEA. The CDR3 covers 14 residues. CDR3 DNA sequence: TGCAGCGTTGCCCGGGACCTCAGCCAAGAGACCCAGTACTTC. Its protein product is CSVARDLSQETQYF.

The V call is TRBV2, the J call TRBJ2-5; 10 positions agree with TRBD2. Looked up from germline, CDR1 is SNHLY and CDR2 is FYNNEI. The CDR3 has 16 amino acids. Trimming removed 6 bases from V and 1 base from J; junction bases left unmatched: 8. CDR3 nucleotides: TGTGCCAGCAGACCCTCTAGCGGGGGTTTCCAAGAGACCCAGTACTTC. Translated, it gives CASRPSSGGFQETQYF. Together with reference TRBV2 and TRBJ2-5, the CDR3 gives the full variable domain: EPEVTQTPSHQVTQMGQEVILRCVPISNHLYFYWYRQILGQKVEFLVSFYNNEISEKSEIFDDQFSVERPDGSNFTLKIRSTKLEDSAMYFCASRPSSGGFQETQYFGPGTRLLVL.

This clonotype was seen a few times. The rearrangement links TRBV12-3 or TRBV12-4 to TRBJ2-3; D is perhaps TRBD1 or TRBD2 (7 bases each). Trimming shortened V by 6 bases and J by 3 bases, and 19 bases separated the two germline ends. The CDR3 is 16 amino acids. CDR3 DNA: TGTGCCAGCAGCCCGGGGGAGGGGGCTTGGACAGATACGCAGTATTTT. Protein: CASSPGEGAWTDTQYF.

The rearrangement uses TRBV6-6 and TRBJ1-5; D is unresolved. CDR3 length equals 13 residues. Deletions cut 6 bases from V and 0 bases from J, with 6 bases between. CDR1 is MNHNY and CDR2 is SVGAGI in the germline V gene (reference sequence). This chain's CDR3 is CASRPYSNQPQHF. DNA for the CDR3: TGTGCCAGCAGACCATATAGCAATCAGCCCCAGCATTTT.

This clonotype was detected once. V is TRBV30 and J is TRBJ2-7, with a weak D call TRBD2 (7 bases). Trimming cost V 1 base and J 1 base, with 11 bases left between them. The CDR3 consists of 14 residues. Germline-derived CDR1 and CDR2 are GTSNPN and SVGIG (reference sequence). CDR3 nucleotide sequence: TGTGCCTGGAGTGACGGGGGGCCTTCCTACGAGCAGTACTTC. This translates into CAWSDGGPSYEQYF.

The chain links TRBV12-3 or TRBV12-4 to TRBJ2-3; D remains unclear. V was shortened by 2 bases and J by 2 bases, with 11 bases between the two germline ends. The CDR3 consists of 15 residues. The CDR3 reads CASSLLGIPTDTQYF. The CDR3 bases are TGTGCCAGCAGTTTATTGGGAATCCCCACAGATACGCAGTATTTT.

This clonotype came up a few times. The gene calls are TRBV30 and TRBJ2-7, with D perhaps being TRBD1 or TRBD2 (5 bases each). This CDR3 is built from 13 residues. Germline V CDR1 and CDR2: GTSNPN, SVGIG (reference sequence). Trimming removed 2 bases at V and 0 bases at J, with 8 bases between. CDR3 protein: CAWSRGDSYEQYF. CDR3 nucleotides: TGTGCCTGGAGTCGAGGGGACTCCTACGAGCAGTACTTC. Full variable domain (remainder filled in from reference TRBV30 and TRBJ2-7): SQTIHQWPATLVQPVGSPLSLECTVEGTSNPNLYWYRQAAGRGLQLLFYSVGIGQISSEVPQNLSASRPQDRQFILSSKKLLLSDSGFYLCAWSRGDSYEQYFGPGTRLTVT.

The genes are TRBV10-3 and TRBJ2-7; 8 bases map to TRBD1. The V segment lost 0 bases and the J segment 2 bases; nucleotides outside the gene matches: 3. The CDR3 extends over 15 amino acids. Germline values: CDR1 ENHRY, CDR2 SYGVKD. CDR3 protein: CAISESGTGPYEQYF. The CDR3, as DNA: TGTGCCATCAGTGAGTCTGGGACAGGACCCTACGAGCAGTACTTC.

This clonotype was recorded a few times. V usage is TRBV28 and J usage is TRBJ2-2, with D possibly matching TRBD2 (6 bases). V was cut by 6 bases and J by 5 bases, with 22 bases left in between. The CDR3 has 17 residues. CDR1 and CDR2 from the germline V gene are MDHEN and SYDVKM. CDR3 nucleotides: TGTGCCAGCAGCCCCATCGTCCAAGGGAGGTATACCGGGGAGCTGTTTTTT. Translation gives CASSPIVQGRYTGELFF. Filled out from reference TRBV28 and TRBJ2-2, the complete variable domain reads DVKVTQSSRYLVKRTGEKVFLECVQDMDHENMFWYRQDPGLGLRLIYFSYDVKMKEKGDIPEGYSVSREKKERFSLILESASTNQTSMYLCASSPIVQGRYTGELFFGEGSRLTVL.

In this sample, this clonotype turned up a few times. The genes are TRBV11-2 and TRBJ2-7; 7 bases map to TRBD1. The CDR3 totals 15 residues. Germline V lookup: CDR1 SGHAT, CDR2 FQNNGV. Unmatched junction bases numbered 7, after V lost 4 bases and J lost 1 base. The CDR3 region has the DNA TGTGCCAGCAGCTCGATCAGGGGGAGTTCCTACGAGCAGTACTTC. Translation gives CASSSIRGSSYEQYF.

Written as DNA, the CDR3 is TGTGCCAGCAGCGTAGAGTGGGACAGGGGTCCCAATGAGCAGTTCTTC. This gives the protein CASSVEWDRGPNEQFF. The genes are TRBV9 and TRBJ2-1, with 10 positions matching TRBD1. The junction had 6 bases not matched to a gene; V was cut back by 0 bases and J by 6 bases. CDR1 is SGDLS, CDR2 YYNGEE, per germline. CDR3 size: 16 residues.

The rearrangement joins TRBV2 to TRBJ2-7; D is perhaps TRBD1 or TRBD2 (7 bases each). The CDR3 contains 15 residues. The V gene's germline CDR1 is SNHLY and CDR2 FYNNEI. Trimming left V 6 bases short and J 7 bases short, with 22 bases between. DNA for the CDR3: TGTGCCAGCAGGGCCACAGGGGTGAAAGCGGGAGAGCAGTACTTC. This translates into CASRATGVKAGEQYF.

This clonotype was observed a few times. In DNA form, the CDR3 reads TGTGCCAGCAGCTTAGGACCCCCCGGGTTCCTTAGGGACAGTGAGCAGTTCTTC. Its protein is CASSLGPPGFLRDSEQFF. The chain carries TRBV7-2 and TRBJ2-5, with 7 bases lining up with TRBD1. The DNA end favors TRBJ2-1, so the J call may be wrong. Germline V gene sequence: CDR1 SGHTA, CDR2 FQGNSA. The CDR3 has 18 residues.

This chain connects TRBV20-1 to TRBJ1-2, with D unresolved. Trimming stripped 5 bases from V and 7 bases from J, with 8 bases between. The CDR3 is 10 amino acids. The V gene's germline CDR1 is DFQATT and CDR2 SNEGSKA (reference sequence). The CDR3 nucleotides read TGCAGTGCTGAGTCAGGTGGCTACACCTTC. It specifies CSAESGGYTF.

V and J are TRBV7-3 and TRBJ1-2; maybe TRBD1 (5 bases). The germline V gene has CDR1 SGHTA and CDR2 FQGTGA. V was shortened by 5 bases and J by 9 bases, with 22 bases between the two germline ends. CDR3 length equals 15 residues. The CDR3: CASSQNPGPLNSYTF. The DNA of the CDR3 is TGTGCCAGCAGCCAGAACCCAGGGCCTCTCAACAGCTACACCTTC.

This clonotype was seen a handful of times. This may come from a read error, since a much larger clone is one base off. The rearrangement links TRBV28 to TRBJ2-5, with D perhaps TRBD1 or TRBD2 (5 bases each). CDR3 length: 14 residues. V was pared by 8 bases and J by 5 bases, with 18 bases between. Germline-derived CDR1 and CDR2 are MDHEN and SYDVKM. The CDR3 loop is CASGYGQQRETQYF. Written as DNA, the CDR3 is TGTGCCAGCGGCTACGGACAACAGCGGGAGACCCAGTACTTC.

The chain is built from TRBV2 and TRBJ2-3; 12 bases map to TRBD1. The V and J ends lost 7 bases and 5 bases, in that order; junction bases with no gene match: 7. Germline V gives CDR1 SNHLY, CDR2 FYNNEI. This CDR3 has 15 residues. CDR3 protein: CASTPGTGGRDTQYF. The CDR3 coding sequence is TGTGCCAGCACTCCCGGGACAGGGGGCAGAGATACGCAGTATTTT.

V is TRBV7-2 and J is TRBJ1-1; tentative D call: TRBD1 (6 bases). The CDR3 has 15 residues. Germline lookup yields CDR1 SGHTA and CDR2 FQGNSA. Trimming cost V 1 base and J 4 bases, with 13 bases left between them. The CDR3 nucleotides read TGTGCCAGCAGCTTAGATGGCAGGGGCTTCACTGAAGCTTTCTTT. This codes for CASSLDGRGFTEAFF. Variable domain in full (rest from reference TRBV7-2 and TRBJ1-1): GAGVSQSPSNKVTEKGKDVELRCDPISGHTALYWYRQSLGQGLEFLIYFQGNSAPDKSGLPSDRFSAERTGGSVSTLTIQRTQQEDSAVYLCASSLDGRGFTEAFFGQGTRLTVV.

This sequence joins TRBV6-1 and TRBJ1-3; D not resolved. The CDR3 spans 15 residues. Germline V gives CDR1 MNHNS, CDR2 SASEGT. Trimming removed 1 base at V and 2 bases at J, with 9 bases between. The DNA of the CDR3 is TGTGCCAGCAGTGAAGATGGGTCAGCTGGAAACACCATATATTTT. Encoded protein: CASSEDGSAGNTIYF.

This clonotype was detected only a few times. V and J are TRBV5-8 and TRBJ2-7; D call uncertain. CDR1 is SGHTS, CDR2 YDEGEE, per germline. Between the trimmed V and J ends, which lost 0 bases and 2 bases, there was a span of 15 bases. This CDR3 is built from 16 residues. The CDR3 DNA is TGTGCCAGCAGCTTGGAGTCAGGATTGGGTGCCTACGAGCAGTACTTC. It encodes CASSLESGLGAYEQYF.

This clonotype turned up a few times. The genes are TRBV3-1 and TRBJ2-6, with unresolved D. This CDR3 region has 15 residues. Germline-derived CDR1 and CDR2 are LGHDT and YNNKEL (reference sequence). Trimming took 2 bases from V and 4 from J, leaving 9 bases between them. CDR3: CASSQLGSGANVLTF. As DNA, the CDR3 is TGTGCCAGCAGCCAATTGGGATCCGGGGCCAACGTCCTGACTTTC. The whole variable domain, filled in from reference TRBV3-1 and TRBJ2-6, reads DTAVSQTPKYLVTQMGNDKSIKCEQNLGHDTMYWYKQDSKKFLKIMFSYNNKELIINETVPNRFSPKSPDKAHLNLHINSLELGDSAVYFCASSQLGSGANVLTFGAGSRLTVL.

This clonotype was seen a handful of times. This chain joins TRBV28 and TRBJ2-2, with no clear D. Trimming took 5 bases from V and 10 from J, leaving 8 bases between them. The germline gives CDR1 MDHEN, CDR2 SYDVKM. The CDR3 totals 11 residues. This chain's CDR3 is CASSGGPELFF. CDR3 bases: TGTGCCAGCAGTGGCGGTCCGGAGCTGTTTTTT.

The rearrangement uses TRBV7-9 and TRBJ1-4; possible D gene TRBD1, 5 bases. Trimming removed 0 bases at V and 5 bases at J, with 16 bases between. Per the germline V gene, CDR1 is SEHNR and CDR2 is FQNEAQ (reference sequence). This CDR3 comprises 17 residues. CDR3 DNA: TGTGCCAGCAGCTTAGCGATCGGGGCCAGCGGAAATGAAAAACTGTTTTTT. Amino acid sequence: CASSLAIGASGNEKLFF.